The clone carrying this TCR beta chain appeared a few times. Since no conserved phenylalanine or tryptophan closes the CDR3, a read error is the likely cause. The DNA is left out, because the CDR3 cannot be placed on it with certainty; the CDR3 is given as TCRdb lists it. The length of the CDR3 is 9 amino acids, counting both ends. Germline V lookup: CDR1 MNHEY, CDR2 SMNVEV (reference sequence). The source of the sample is a study of patients and donors after allogeneic stem cell transplantation. In TCRdb, the RT-PCR reads were re-called with MiXCR into one record per CDR3 protein. The sample gives fewer than 180,000 distinct CDR3 sequences, roughly two fifths of which show up once; 50% is in the top ten.

This sequence was found in a human donor who was either an allogeneic HSCT recipient or a stem cell or donor lymphocyte infusion donor (not recorded which). It is not recorded whose cells these are; they may come from a transplant donor. The chain employs TRBV27 and TRBJ1-2. The sample comprised blood, either unsorted or a sorted T cell fraction (not recorded which). The CDR3 protein is CASSLGSCY.